What follows are 27 T cell receptor beta chains derived from one specimen sequenced in a study of blood T cell repertoires in COVID-19. Produced via immunoSEQ multiplex PCR; TCRdb's table is partial and in-frame only. The sample carries about 400,000 clones, about 89% recorded once. The source material was peripheral blood. These receptors all come from a man aged 35-49 years with acute or convalescent COVID-19.

This clone was counted between two and nine times. The rearrangement uses TRBV10-2 and TRBJ2-2; 14 nucleotides align to TRBD2. The CDR3 loop spans 18 amino acids. With 2 bases clipped from V and 5 bases from J, the junction kept 7 bases outside the gene matches. Germline V gene data show CDR1 as WSHSY and CDR2 as SAAADI. CDR3 DNA sequence: TGCGCCAGCAGTGAGCCGGGACTAGCGGGAGTAAGGACCGGGGAGCTGTTTTTT. It is translated as CASSEPGLAGVRTGELFF.

The genes are TRBV30 and TRBJ1-5; no clear D. From germline, CDR1 is GTSNPN and CDR2 SVGIG (reference sequence). This CDR3 spans 14 amino acids. V was cut by 0 bases and J by 9 bases, with 15 bases left in between. For the CDR3, the DNA is TGTGCCTGGAGTGTACGGCCTTCAAGCGGGCCCCAGCATTTT. Protein sequence: CAWSVRPSSGPQHF.

This clone was seen just once. V usage is TRBV6-5 and J usage is TRBJ1-2; TRBD1 matches 9 bases. CDR3 size: 14 residues. The V gene's germline CDR1 is MNHEY and CDR2 SVGAGI. V trimming: 6 bases; J trimming: 2 bases; junction bases outside the gene matches: 4. CDR3 in DNA: TGTGCCAGCAGGAAACAGGGGGCGAACTATGGCTACACCTTC. Translated, it gives CASRKQGANYGYTF.

This clone occurred a few times. The chain links TRBV5-1 to TRBJ1-6; 7 bases are a match to TRBD1. Germline CDR1 and CDR2: SGHRS and YFSETQ. Losses at the gene ends were 3 bases for V and 6 bases for J; bases not matched to a gene: 3. This CDR3 contains 14 residues. CDR3 loop: CASSWDSFNSPLHF. The CDR3 region has the DNA TGCGCCAGCAGCTGGGACAGCTTTAATTCACCCCTCCACTTT.

The chain carries TRBV6-4 and TRBJ1-2, with 7 bases fitting TRBD1. CDR3 length: 20 residues. Germline CDR1 reads MRHNA; CDR2 reads SNTAGT. Trimming at V came to 1 base and at J to 3 bases, leaving 20 bases not matched to a gene. CDR3 DNA sequence: TGTGCCAGCAGTGACTTATTTCGACAGGGTGGGGAGTTGAAGTACTATGGCTACACCTTC. Encoded protein: CASSDLFRQGGELKYYGYTF.

DNA of the CDR3: TGTGCCAGCAGTTTAGGACAGGGGCCCTATGGCTACACCTTC. Translated, it gives CASSLGQGPYGYTF. This chain uses TRBV27 with TRBJ1-2, with TRBD1 matching over 9 bases. CDR1 MNHEY and CDR2 SMNVEV come from the germline V gene (reference sequence). The J segment lost 4 bases and the V segment lost 2 bases, leaving 2 bases of the junction unmatched. CDR3 length equals 14 residues.

The chain recombines TRBV18 with TRBJ1-5, with D possibly being TRBD1 (5 bases). V was pared by 3 bases and J by 4 bases, with 13 bases between. The CDR3 consists of 15 residues. The V gene's germline CDR1 is KGHSH and CDR2 LQKENI. CDR3 sequence: CASSPGLGGNQPQHF. The CDR3 nucleotides are TGTGCCAGCTCACCGGGGTTGGGGGGGAATCAGCCCCAGCATTTT. The full variable domain, rest sourced from reference TRBV18 and TRBJ1-5, is NAGVMQNPRHLVRRRGQEARLRCSPMKGHSHVYWYRQLPEEGLKFMVYLQKENIIDESGMPKERFSAEFPKEGPSILRIQQVVRGDSAAYFCASSPGLGGNQPQHFGDGTRLSIL.

The V and J genes are TRBV27 and TRBJ1-4; D is perhaps TRBD1 (5 bases). V lost 6 bases to trimming and J lost 8 bases, with 19 bases between them. This CDR3 spans 15 amino acids. Germline CDR1 MNHEY, CDR2 SMNVEV (reference sequence). The CDR3 DNA is TGTGCCAGCAGACTCGATCTCAGGGTCTCGGAAAAACTGTTTTTT. This sequence encodes CASRLDLRVSEKLFF.

The chain uses TRBV30 and TRBJ2-1; 7 positions match TRBD1. Germline CDR1 is GTSNPN and CDR2 is SVGIG (reference sequence). J lost 4 bases, V lost 0 bases, and 9 bases had no gene match. This CDR3 contains 16 residues. The CDR3 protein is CAWSVVPGQSYNEQFF. The CDR3 bases are TGTGCCTGGAGTGTAGTGCCGGGACAGTCTTACAATGAGCAGTTCTTC.

To note about this clone: Additional DNA sequences in this sample encode the identical CDR3. The genes are TRBV27 and TRBJ2-7; D is undetermined. Trimming pared 0 bases from V and 3 bases from J, leaving 6 bases between. Germline V CDR1 and CDR2: MNHEY, SMNVEV (reference sequence). The CDR3 contains 13 residues. For the CDR3, the DNA is TGTGCCAGCAGTTTATCCCTCAGCTACGAGCAGTACTTC. Translating gives CASSLSLSYEQYF.

Points on this clone: One end of the junction does not line up with germline, which may come from a read error. The chain employs TRBV7-7 and TRBJ2-1; weak D call: TRBD1 (5 bases). In germline, CDR1 is SSHAT, CDR2 FNYEAQ (reference sequence). This CDR3 contains 14 residues. The CDR3 here is CASSTGVLRGEQFF. The CDR3 nucleotides are TGTGCTAGCAGCACCGGCGTCCTAAGGGGTGAGCAGTTCTTC.

This clone was picked up one time. The chain employs TRBV5-5 and TRBJ2-1, with D unclear. CDR3 size: 16 residues. Deletions cut 1 base from V and 0 bases from J, with 11 bases between. CDR1 and CDR2 from the germline V gene are SGHKS and YYEKEE (reference sequence). The CDR3: CASSLSPVNSYNEQFF. The DNA for the CDR3 is TGTGCCAGCAGCTTGTCCCCCGTTAACTCCTACAATGAGCAGTTCTTC.

This clone was found once. This chain connects TRBV7-2 to TRBJ1-4; 8 bases agree with TRBD1. The CDR3 is made up of 17 amino acids. V was pared by 5 bases and J by 8 bases, with 16 bases of the junction left unmatched. Germline V CDR1 and CDR2: SGHTA, FQGNSA. The CDR3 DNA reads TGTGCCAGCAGCACCGGGACAGGCTTAGGGGAACGGGAAAAACTGTTTTTT. Translation: CASSTGTGLGEREKLFF.

This chain links TRBV7-9 with TRBJ1-5; TRBD1 matches 10 bases. V trimming: 5 bases; J trimming: 0 bases; junction bases outside the gene matches: 7. Germline V gene data show CDR1 as SEHNR and CDR2 as FQNEAQ (reference sequence). The CDR3 is 17 residues long. The DNA of the CDR3 is TGTGCCAGCAGCCCGACAGGGGGCCCCTATAGCAATCAGCCCCAGCATTTT. It specifies CASSPTGGPYSNQPQHF.

This chain uses TRBV27 with TRBJ1-1, with a weak D call TRBD1 (6 bases). CDR3 length: 15 amino acids. Trimming shortened V by 2 bases and J by 2 bases, and 12 bases separated the two germline ends. The germline V gene has CDR1 MNHEY and CDR2 SMNVEV (reference sequence). The CDR3 loop is CASSLGQIPNTEAFF. The CDR3 nucleotides read TGTGCCAGCAGTTTAGGACAGATCCCCAACACTGAAGCTTTCTTT.

The V and J genes are TRBV6-2 or TRBV6-3 and TRBJ1-2; weak D call: TRBD1 (5 bases). The germline CDR1 and CDR2 sequences are MNHEY and SVGEGT. V lost 4 bases and J lost 7, with 10 bases in between. This CDR3 comprises 12 residues. The CDR3 nucleotides are TGTGCCAGCAGTTGGGGCTCGCCTGGCTACACCTTC. Translating gives CASSWGSPGYTF.

The chain links TRBV7-3 to TRBJ2-1; TRBD1 is a possible D gene (6 bases). The CDR3 has 15 residues. V was pared by 2 bases and J by 3 bases, with 11 bases between. CDR1 and CDR2 from the germline V gene are SGHTA and FQGTGA. The CDR3 sequence is CASSLVTGNYNEQFF. The CDR3 coding sequence is TGTGCCAGCAGCTTAGTGACAGGTAACTACAATGAGCAGTTCTTC.

V and J are TRBV27 and TRBJ2-1; 7 bases are shared with TRBD2. V gave up 10 bases and J gave up 2 bases; unmatched junction bases: 17. The CDR3 extends over 17 amino acids. CDR1 and CDR2 (germline): MNHEY, SMNVEV (reference sequence). The CDR3 is CAIEPSGREMTYNEQFF. The CDR3 nucleotides read TGTGCCATCGAACCATCGGGGCGGGAGATGACCTACAATGAGCAGTTCTTC.

This rearrangement joins TRBV4-2 to TRBJ1-5; D possibly corresponds to TRBD1 (6 bases). The length of the CDR3 is 17 residues. Trimming took off 0 bases at V and 2 bases at J, with 14 bases between the two ends. Germline values: CDR1 LGHNA, CDR2 YNFKEQ. As DNA, the CDR3 is TGTGCCAGCAGCCAAGAGGGCTCAGGGGATGGCAATCAGCCCCAGCATTTT. Translated, it gives CASSQEGSGDGNQPQHF.

This clone has more than one count but fewer than ten. The V call is TRBV19, the J call TRBJ1-5; 7 bases fit TRBD1. V gave up 3 bases and J gave up 2 bases; unmatched junction bases: 13. Looked up from germline, CDR1 is LNHDA and CDR2 is SQIVND (reference sequence). The CDR3 consists of 18 residues. The CDR3 loop is CASSIRQGVMGRNQPQHF. The CDR3 coding sequence is TGTGCCAGTAGTATTCGGCAGGGGGTAATGGGCCGCAATCAGCCCCAGCATTTT. Together with reference TRBV19 and TRBJ1-5, the CDR3 gives the full variable domain: DGGITQSPKYLFRKEGQNVTLSCEQNLNHDAMYWYRQDPGQGLRLIYYSQIVNDFQKGDIAEGYSVSREKKESFPLTVTSAQKNPTAFYLCASSIRQGVMGRNQPQHFGDGTRLSIL.

This chain connects TRBV5-1 to TRBJ2-1; 8 nucleotides line up with TRBD1. This CDR3 has 15 residues. Germline CDR1 is SGHRS and CDR2 is YFSETQ. With V trimmed by 1 base and J by 5 bases, 5 bases remained unmatched. The CDR3 loop reads CASSLQDRVNNEQFF. CDR3 nucleotide sequence: TGCGCCAGCAGCTTGCAGGACAGGGTAAACAATGAGCAGTTCTTC.

The chain uses TRBV5-6 and TRBJ1-2; 9 bases match TRBD1. CDR3 length: 16 residues. Germline-derived CDR1 and CDR2 are SGHDT and YYEEEE. V was clipped by 4 bases and J by 4 bases; unmatched bases: 11. Here the CDR3 reads CASSPQGQGSPYGYTF. CDR3 in DNA: TGTGCCAGCAGCCCCCAGGGACAGGGATCGCCCTATGGCTACACCTTC.

V and J are TRBV9 and TRBJ2-7, with 10 bases aligning to TRBD2. CDR3 length: 17 residues. Germline-derived CDR1 and CDR2 are SGDLS and YYNGEE. The J segment lost 3 bases and the V segment lost 4 bases, leaving 13 bases of the junction unmatched. Here the CDR3 DNA reads TGTGCCAGCAGCCCTTCCTGGCTAGCGGGAGAGTTCTACGAGCAGTACTTC. Its translation is CASSPSWLAGEFYEQYF.

The chain combines TRBV5-6 with TRBJ2-7, with TRBD2 identical over 8 bases. Germline V lookup: CDR1 SGHDT, CDR2 YYEEEE. CDR3 length: 14 residues. V trimming: 2 bases; J trimming: 3 bases; junction bases outside the gene matches: 4. Here the CDR3 DNA reads TGTGCCAGCAGCTTTGGGACTAGTCTCTACGAGCAGTACTTC. Residues: CASSFGTSLYEQYF.

The CDR3 nucleotides read TGTGCCAGCTCACCCGGGTTCACAGATACGCAGTATTTT. Amino acid sequence: CASSPGFTDTQYF. The rearrangement links TRBV18 to TRBJ2-3; D unclear. This CDR3 is built from 13 residues. Germline CDR1 is KGHSH and CDR2 is LQKENI. V was shortened by 3 bases and J by 2 bases, with 6 bases between the two germline ends.

The rearrangement uses TRBV4-2 and TRBJ2-5, with D perhaps matching TRBD2 (6 bases). V shed 3 bases and J shed 13 bases, with 24 bases lying between them. Germline V gene sequence: CDR1 LGHNA, CDR2 YNFKEQ. This CDR3 contains 15 residues. The CDR3 DNA sequence: TGTGCCAGCAGCCAGTCCAAAAGTACGGTGGGAGGAACGTACTTC. Translating it yields CASSQSKSTVGGTYF.

This chain connects TRBV5-1 to TRBJ2-3; D is unresolved. The V end was cut by 2 bases, the J end by 2 bases, with 12 bases between. Looked up from germline, CDR1 is SGHRS and CDR2 is YFSETQ. CDR3 length equals 15 residues. The CDR3 protein is CASSLELLVTDTQYF. For the CDR3, the DNA is TGCGCCAGCAGCTTAGAACTCCTAGTCACAGATACGCAGTATTTT.